This TCR beta chain came from a study of blood T cell repertoires in COVID-19. Study as a whole: Both acute and convalescent COVID-19 samples were obtained from the United States, Italy and Spain. PBMCs, B-cell-depleted T cells, or T cells were the source of the cDNA or gDNA that made up the material.

Here immunoSEQ multiplex PCR was the method, and the copy in TCRdb shows in-frame clones only, minus some. Among fewer than 150,000 clones listed, about 81% were seen once. The V gene's germline CDR1 is SGHRS and CDR2 YFSETQ. There are 16 residues in the CDR3. V lost 4 bases to trimming and J lost 5 bases; unmatched junction nucleotides: 6. Material for sequencing was peripheral blood. The J gene is TRBJ1-6, the V gene TRBV5-1, with TRBD1 matching 10 bases. The clonotype originates from a woman of 80 years or more with acute or convalescent COVID-19. The CDR3 nucleotides are TGCGCCAGCAGCGTCGACAGGGGGCTAAATAATTCACCCCTCCACTTT. This codes for CASSVDRGLNNSPLHF.